Listed here is a single T cell receptor beta chain. This sample stems from a study of cytomegalovirus exposure and HLA in healthy donors. Primers: 60 Vbeta forward and 13 Jbeta reverse. Generated by immunoSEQ multiplex PCR, the TCRdb table keeps only in-frame clones and is missing some. The table includes about 83,000 clones, around 71% detected once. Germline assignment: CDR1 ENHRY and CDR2 SYGVKD. CDR3 length equals 16 residues. V lost 10 bases to trimming and J lost 4 bases; unmatched junction nucleotides: 10. V is TRBV10-3 and J is TRBJ2-2; TRBD1 aligns across 12 bases. Sequencing input: PBMCs. This receptor was obtained from a man aged 60 to 69 in good health and CMV-seronegative. CDR3 sequence (DNA): TGTGCCACTCGACTATCGGGACAGGGGGCCACCGGGGAGCTGTTTTTT. Protein product: CATRLSGQGATGELFF.